This T cell receptor (beta chain) was obtained from a study of cytomegalovirus exposure and HLA in healthy donors. Study conclusions and caveats: Some public TCRs appeared in many individuals, while most sequences were rare. Researchers reported from a later analysis that most CMV-associated TCR beta chains appeared HLA-restricted. One variant, a missense change in DCLRE1C, was linked in a later analysis to TCR beta V- and J-gene trimming.

With respect to this clone: Its specificity is not known.

PCR used 60 Vbeta primers and 13 Jbeta primers. Sequenced by immunoSEQ multiplex PCR; TCRdb stores in-frame clones only, minus some. Seen here are tens of thousands of clones, more than 70% observed once, and the top ten hold about 12%. The source of this sequence is a woman between 35 and 50 years old in good health and CMV-seropositive. Sequencing was done on a sample of PBMCs.

The DNA for the CDR3 is TGTGCCAGCAGCTCCACAGGGGCCGCAGCCCTCAATGAGCAGTTCTTC. This gives the protein CASSSTGAAALNEQFF. V gene TRBV7-9 combines with J gene TRBJ2-1; 7 bases line up with TRBD1. Per germline, CDR1 SEHNR and CDR2 FQNEAQ (reference sequence). The CDR3 has 16 residues. V shed 4 bases and J 6 bases; nucleotides not matched to a gene: 12.